This TCR beta chain is drawn from a study of T cells in Graves' hyperthyroidism and ophthalmopathy. Researchers took RNA transcripts and amplified the TCR beta CDR3 regions from them. The TCR CDR3 first-round RT-PCR relied on the HTBI primer set. TCRdb ran MiXCR on the multiplex PCR reads and lists one entry per CDR3 protein. The sample carries under 700,000 distinct CDR3 sequences, roughly 46% recorded once. Trimming removed 1 base from V and 9 bases from J; junction bases left unmatched: 13. Germline V gene lookup returns CDR1 LNHNV and CDR2 YYDKDF (reference sequence). The CDR3 is 18 residues long.

The chain links TRBV15 to TRBJ1-6, with 9 nucleotides matching TRBD1. Sequences were obtained from peripheral blood or thyroid tissue (not recorded which). The clonotype comes from a woman aged 18-29 years with Graves' hyperthyroidism. CDR3 sequence reads: CATSRGRDRVFYPSPLHF. In DNA form, the CDR3 reads TGTGCCACCAGCAGAGGAAGGGACAGGGTGTTCTACCCTTCACCCCTCCACTTT.